This T cell receptor (beta chain) is from a study of T cell changes during pregnancy in multiple sclerosis (dated 2019 in TCRdb). For the wider study: In women with multiple sclerosis, the researchers looked at how the T cell repertoire shifted as pregnancy progressed.

Receptors were amplified or captured by the immunoSEQ multiplex PCR assay. Entries here come from immuneACCESS through TCRdb and include only in-frame sequences with V and J called. Some clones fail to appear in such tables; in the studies checked, an unresolved V gene covers under half of the shortfall, and the cause of the remainder is unknown. Counted in this sample were around 80,000 clones; 92% of them appeared once. Roughly 1.4% of the sample rests with the top ten. Concerning this clone itself: Its cognate antigen has yet to be identified. There are no base qualities to consult, and no much larger clone falls within one base.

Reading from cysteine to phenylalanine, the CDR3 counts 13 amino acids. The kept DNA is CDR3 alone, 39 bases in frame from the first base. According to the germline V gene (reference sequence), CDR1 reads LNHDA and CDR2 reads SQIVND. V trim: 6 bases; J trim: 7 bases; unmatched bases: 9. The sequence derives from a female donor with multiple sclerosis, enrolled in a pregnancy study. Here the chain combines TRBV19 and TRBJ2-7; the junction holds 7 bases that match TRBD1. Sample: peripheral blood, taken before pregnancy. The DNA sequence reads TGTGCCAGTAGCGGACAGGTATCGGGTGAGCAGTACTTC. Its coded protein is CASSGQVSGEQYF. The full variable domain, completed from the reference TRBV19 and TRBJ2-7 proteins outside the CDR3, reads DGGITQSPKYLFRKEGQNVTLSCEQNLNHDAMYWYRQDPGQGLRLIYYSQIVNDFQKGDIAEGYSVSREKKESFPLTVTSAQKNPTAFYLCASSGQVSGEQYFGPGTRLTVT.